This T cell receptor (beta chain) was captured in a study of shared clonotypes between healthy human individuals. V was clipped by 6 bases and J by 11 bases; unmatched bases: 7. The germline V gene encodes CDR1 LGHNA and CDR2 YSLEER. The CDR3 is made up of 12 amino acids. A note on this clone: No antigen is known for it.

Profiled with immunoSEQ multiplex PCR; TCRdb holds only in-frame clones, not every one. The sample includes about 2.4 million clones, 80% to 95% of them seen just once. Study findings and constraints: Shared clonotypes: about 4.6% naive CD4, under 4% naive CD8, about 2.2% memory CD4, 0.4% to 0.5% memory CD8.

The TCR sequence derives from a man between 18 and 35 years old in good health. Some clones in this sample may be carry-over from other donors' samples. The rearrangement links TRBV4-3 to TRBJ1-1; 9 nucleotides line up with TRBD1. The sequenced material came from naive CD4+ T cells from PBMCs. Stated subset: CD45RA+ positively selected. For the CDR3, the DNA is TGCGCCAGCAGACTCGGGACAGGGAGGGCTTTCTTT. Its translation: CASRLGTGRAFF.